This TCR beta chain was identified in a study of radiation and T cells in renal cell carcinoma. Study details: Nephrectomy followed 15 Gy stereotactic body radiation by 4 weeks.

Produced via immunoSEQ multiplex PCR; TCRdb's table is partial and in-frame only. The sample shows 120,000 or so clones, about four fifths of them seen only once. Study-level points and caveats: In blood, top tumor clones expanded by 2 weeks, shrinking by 4. Pretreatment tumor biopsies were lacking, so baseline clonotypes are unknown.

As to time point: blood 2 weeks post-SBRT. Treatment in this sample: 15 Gy SBRT to primary tumor, nephrectomy 4 weeks later. This renal cell carcinoma was of the clear cell type. Notes on this clone: The antigen remains undetermined.

The ends were cut back, 5 bases at V and 2 bases at J, with 15 bases in the middle. This CDR3 spans 15 amino acids. Germline V CDR1 and CDR2: SGDLS, YYNGEE. The sequences come from blood, collected from a patient whose treatment included radiotherapy and nephrectomy. The sequence was collected from a man between 45 and 60 years old with renal cell carcinoma. This chain joins TRBV9 and TRBJ2-3; TRBD1 is a possible D gene (6 bases). CDR3 coding DNA: TGTGCCAGCAGAGCAACAGGACAGAACACAGATACGCAGTATTTT. Its protein product is CASRATGQNTDTQYF.